Below, one TCR beta chain is given with its context. The source of the sample is a study of blood T cell repertoires in COVID-19. Germline V gives CDR1 SEHNR, CDR2 FQNEAQ (reference sequence). The CDR3 is 13 amino acids. V was clipped by 2 bases and J by 3 bases, with 7 bases between them. In the authors' methods: Estimated nucleated cell counts came from reference gene primer amplification. Using immunoSEQ multiplex PCR, the repertoire was profiled, and TCRdb retains in-frame clones only, with some absent. That table supplies the V and J calls and clone size; D and trimming were determined from the DNA. The table lists under 200,000 clones, 83% of them singletons.

The sequenced sample was peripheral blood. The chain uses TRBV7-9 and TRBJ1-1; D not resolved. This TCR came from a woman aged 80 or over with acute or convalescent COVID-19. The CDR3 DNA reads TGTGCCAGCAGCTTAAGCGCGGACACTGAAGCTTTCTTT. Its translation: CASSLSADTEAFF.